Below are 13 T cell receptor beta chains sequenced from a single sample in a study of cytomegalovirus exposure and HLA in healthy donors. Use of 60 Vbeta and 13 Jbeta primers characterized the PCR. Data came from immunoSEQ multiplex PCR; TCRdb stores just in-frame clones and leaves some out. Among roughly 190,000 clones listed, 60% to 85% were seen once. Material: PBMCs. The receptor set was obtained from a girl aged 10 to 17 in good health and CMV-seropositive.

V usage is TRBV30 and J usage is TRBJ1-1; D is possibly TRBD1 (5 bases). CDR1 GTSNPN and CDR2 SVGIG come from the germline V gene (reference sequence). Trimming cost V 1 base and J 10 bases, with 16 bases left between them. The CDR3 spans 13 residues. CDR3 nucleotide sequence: TGTGCCTGGAGTGCGCCAGGGATCCTCGCAGCTTTCTTT. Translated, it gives CAWSAPGILAAFF.

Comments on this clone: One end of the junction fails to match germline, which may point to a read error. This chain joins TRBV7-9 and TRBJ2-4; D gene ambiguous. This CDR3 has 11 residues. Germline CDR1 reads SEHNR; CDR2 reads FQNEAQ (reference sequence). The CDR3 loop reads CASSLKSIQYF. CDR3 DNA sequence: TGTGCCAGCAGCCTAAAAAGCATTCAGTACTTC.

CDR3 bases: TGTGCCAGCAGTGTGGGGGACACCGGTTCACCCCTCCACTTT. It is translated as CASSVGDTGSPLHF. The chain joins TRBV9 to TRBJ1-6; tentatively, D is TRBD1 (6 bases). Trimming shortened V by 5 bases and J by 9 bases, and 15 bases separated the two germline ends. This CDR3 has 14 amino acids. CDR1 and CDR2 (germline): SGDLS, YYNGEE.

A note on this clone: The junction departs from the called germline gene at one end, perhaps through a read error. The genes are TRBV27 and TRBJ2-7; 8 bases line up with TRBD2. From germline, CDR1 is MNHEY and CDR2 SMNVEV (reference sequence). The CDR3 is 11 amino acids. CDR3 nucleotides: TGTGCCTCGGCGGGGGGTCGAGAGCAGTGCTTC. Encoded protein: CASAGGREQCF.

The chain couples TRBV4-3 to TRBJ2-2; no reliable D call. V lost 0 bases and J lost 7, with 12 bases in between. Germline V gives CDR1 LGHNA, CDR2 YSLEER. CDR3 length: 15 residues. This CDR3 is CASSQEGLAVGELFF. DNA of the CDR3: TGCGCCAGCAGCCAAGAAGGATTAGCTGTCGGGGAGCTGTTTTTT.

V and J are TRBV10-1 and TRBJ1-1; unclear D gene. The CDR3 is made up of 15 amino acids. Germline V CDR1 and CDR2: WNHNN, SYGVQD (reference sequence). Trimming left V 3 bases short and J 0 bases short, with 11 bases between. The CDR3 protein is CASSEGTGMNTEAFF. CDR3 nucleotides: TGCGCCAGCAGTGAAGGCACGGGGATGAACACTGAAGCTTTCTTT.

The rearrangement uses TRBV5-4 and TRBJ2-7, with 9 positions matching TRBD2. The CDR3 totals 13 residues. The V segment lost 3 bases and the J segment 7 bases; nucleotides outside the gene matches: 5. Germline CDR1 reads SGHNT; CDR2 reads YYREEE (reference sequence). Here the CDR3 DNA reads TGTGCCAGCAGCTCAGGGACTAGCAAGGAGCAGTACTTC. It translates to CASSSGTSKEQYF.

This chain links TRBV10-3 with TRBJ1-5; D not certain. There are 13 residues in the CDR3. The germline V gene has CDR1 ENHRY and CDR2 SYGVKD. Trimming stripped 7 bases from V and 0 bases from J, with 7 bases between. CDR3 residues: CAITGDSNQPQHF. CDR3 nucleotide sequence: TGTGCCATCACCGGAGATAGCAATCAGCCCCAGCATTTT.

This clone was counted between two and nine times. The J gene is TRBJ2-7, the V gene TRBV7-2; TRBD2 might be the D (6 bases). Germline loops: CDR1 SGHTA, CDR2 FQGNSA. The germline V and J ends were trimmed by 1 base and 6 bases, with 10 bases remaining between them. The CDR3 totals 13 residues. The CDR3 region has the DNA TGTGCCAGCAGCTTAGGTGGGGGAGGCGAGCAGTACTTC. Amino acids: CASSLGGGGEQYF. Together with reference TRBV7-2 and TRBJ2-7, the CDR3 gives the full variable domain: GAGVSQSPSNKVTEKGKDVELRCDPISGHTALYWYRQSLGQGLEFLIYFQGNSAPDKSGLPSDRFSAERTGGSVSTLTIQRTQQEDSAVYLCASSLGGGGEQYFGPGTRLTVT.

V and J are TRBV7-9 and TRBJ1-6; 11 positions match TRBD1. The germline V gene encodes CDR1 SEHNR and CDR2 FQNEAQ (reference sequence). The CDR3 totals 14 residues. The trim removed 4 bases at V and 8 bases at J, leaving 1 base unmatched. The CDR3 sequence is CASSWGQGDSPLHF. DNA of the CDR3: TGTGCCAGCAGCTGGGGACAGGGGGATTCACCCCTCCACTTT.

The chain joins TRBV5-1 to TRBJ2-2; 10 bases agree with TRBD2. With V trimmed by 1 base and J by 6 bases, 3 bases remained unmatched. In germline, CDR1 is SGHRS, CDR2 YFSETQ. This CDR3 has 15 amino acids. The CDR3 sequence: CASSLQRGGPGELFF. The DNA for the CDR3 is TGCGCCAGCAGCTTGCAGCGGGGGGGCCCCGGGGAGCTGTTTTTT.

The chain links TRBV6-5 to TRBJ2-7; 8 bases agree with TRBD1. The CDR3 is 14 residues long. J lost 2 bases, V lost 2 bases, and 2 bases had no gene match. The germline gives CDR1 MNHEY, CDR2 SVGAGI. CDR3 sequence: CASSYRDRTYEQYF. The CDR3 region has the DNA TGTGCCAGCAGTTACCGGGACAGGACCTACGAGCAGTACTTC.

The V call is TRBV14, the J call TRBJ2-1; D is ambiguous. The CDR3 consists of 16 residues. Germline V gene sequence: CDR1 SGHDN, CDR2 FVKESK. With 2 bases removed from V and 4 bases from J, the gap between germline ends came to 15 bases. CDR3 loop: CASSQKMESFYNEQFF. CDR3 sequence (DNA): TGTGCCAGCAGCCAAAAAATGGAGAGCTTTTACAATGAGCAGTTCTTC.